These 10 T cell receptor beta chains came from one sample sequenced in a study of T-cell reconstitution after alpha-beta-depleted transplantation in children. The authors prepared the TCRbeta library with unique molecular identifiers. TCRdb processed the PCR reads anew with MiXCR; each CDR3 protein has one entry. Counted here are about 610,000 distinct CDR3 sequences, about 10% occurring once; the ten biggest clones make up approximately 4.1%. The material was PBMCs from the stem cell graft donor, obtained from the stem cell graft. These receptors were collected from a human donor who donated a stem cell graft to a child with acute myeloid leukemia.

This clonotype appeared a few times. The CDR3 is CASSLPSAYNEQFF. In nucleotides, the CDR3 is TGTGCCAGCAGCTTACCTAGCGCCTACAATGAGCAGTTCTTC. The chain uses TRBV7-9 and TRBJ2-1; a possible D gene is TRBD2 (6 bases). CDR3 size: 14 residues. Germline-derived CDR1 and CDR2 are SEHNR and FQNEAQ (reference sequence). The ends were cut back, 2 bases at V and 2 bases at J, with 7 bases in the middle.

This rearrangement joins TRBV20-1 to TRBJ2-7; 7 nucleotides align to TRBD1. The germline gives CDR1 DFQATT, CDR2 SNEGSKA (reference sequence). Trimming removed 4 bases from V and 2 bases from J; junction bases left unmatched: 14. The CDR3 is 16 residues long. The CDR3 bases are TGCAGTGCTACCAAGAGCGGACAGGCTCTTACCTACGAGCAGTACTTC. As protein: CSATKSGQALTYEQYF.

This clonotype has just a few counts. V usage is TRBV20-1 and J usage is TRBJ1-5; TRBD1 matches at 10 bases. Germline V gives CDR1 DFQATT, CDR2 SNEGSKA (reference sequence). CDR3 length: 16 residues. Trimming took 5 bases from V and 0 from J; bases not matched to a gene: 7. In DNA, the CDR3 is TGCAGTGCTCGGGACAGGGGATCCCTTAGCAATCAGCCCCAGCATTTT. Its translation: CSARDRGSLSNQPQHF.

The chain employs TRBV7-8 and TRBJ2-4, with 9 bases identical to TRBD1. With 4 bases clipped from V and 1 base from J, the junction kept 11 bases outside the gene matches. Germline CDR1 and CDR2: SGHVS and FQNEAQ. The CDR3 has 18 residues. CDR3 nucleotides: TGTGCCAGCAGCTCTTTGTTCCGGGACAGGGTGGCCAAAAACATTCAGTACTTC. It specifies CASSSLFRDRVAKNIQYF.

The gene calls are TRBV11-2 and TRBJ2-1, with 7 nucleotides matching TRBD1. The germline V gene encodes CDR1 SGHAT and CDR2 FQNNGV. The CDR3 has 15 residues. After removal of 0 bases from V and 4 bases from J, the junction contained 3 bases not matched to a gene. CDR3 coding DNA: TGTGCCAGCAGCTTAGAAGGGGGCGTATACAATGAGCAGTTCTTC. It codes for CASSLEGGVYNEQFF. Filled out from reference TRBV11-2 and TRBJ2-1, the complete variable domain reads EAGVAQSPRYKIIEKRQSVAFWCNPISGHATLYWYQQILGQGPKLLIQFQNNGVVDDSQLPKDRFSAERLKGVDSTLKIQPAKLEDSAVYLCASSLEGGVYNEQFFGPGTRLTVL.

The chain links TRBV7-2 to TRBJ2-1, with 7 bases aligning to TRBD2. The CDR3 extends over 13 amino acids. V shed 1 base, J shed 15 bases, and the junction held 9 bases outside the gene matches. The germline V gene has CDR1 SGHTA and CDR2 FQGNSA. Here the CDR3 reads CASSLDIGRARFF. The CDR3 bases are TGTGCCAGCAGCTTAGATATAGGGAGGGCACGGTTCTTC.

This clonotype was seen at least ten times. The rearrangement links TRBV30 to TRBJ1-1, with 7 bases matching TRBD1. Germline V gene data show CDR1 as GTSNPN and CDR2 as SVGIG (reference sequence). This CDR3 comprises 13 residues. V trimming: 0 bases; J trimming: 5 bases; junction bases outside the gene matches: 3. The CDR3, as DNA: TGTGCCTGGAGTGTACAGGGGAATACTGAAGCTTTCTTT. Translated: CAWSVQGNTEAFF. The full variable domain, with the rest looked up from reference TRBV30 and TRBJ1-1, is SQTIHQWPATLVQPVGSPLSLECTVEGTSNPNLYWYRQAAGRGLQLLFYSVGIGQISSEVPQNLSASRPQDRQFILSSKKLLLSDSGFYLCAWSVQGNTEAFFGQGTRLTVV.

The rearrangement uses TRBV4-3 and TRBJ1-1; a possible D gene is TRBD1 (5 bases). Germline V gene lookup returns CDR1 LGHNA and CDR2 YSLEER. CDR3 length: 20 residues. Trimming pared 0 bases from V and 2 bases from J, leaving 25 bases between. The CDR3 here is CASSQDFLANSQTDNTEAFF. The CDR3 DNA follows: TGCGCCAGCAGCCAAGATTTCCTCGCAAACTCCCAGACAGACAACACTGAAGCTTTCTTT.

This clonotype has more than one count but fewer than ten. The CDR3 DNA follows: TGCGCCAGCAGCTTGGCGTTAGTCCAGGGGGCTTCTGAAGCTTTCTTT. Its protein is CASSLALVQGASEAFF. V is TRBV5-1 and J is TRBJ1-1; 8 bases agree with TRBD1. The CDR3 is 16 residues long. CDR1 is SGHRS and CDR2 is YFSETQ in the germline V gene. With V trimmed by 0 bases and J by 6 bases, 10 bases remained unmatched.

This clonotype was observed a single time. This CDR3 reads CSANLADSSYNEQFF. The CDR3 nucleotides are TGCAGTGCTAATCTAGCGGATAGCTCCTACAATGAGCAGTTCTTC. The chain employs TRBV20-1 and TRBJ2-1; 7 positions match TRBD2. CDR1 and CDR2 from the germline V gene are DFQATT and SNEGSKA (reference sequence). The J segment lost 0 bases and the V segment lost 4 bases, leaving 6 bases of the junction unmatched. The CDR3 contains 15 residues.